This T cell receptor (beta chain) was documented in a study of blood T cell repertoires in COVID-19. Background on the study: Specimens from acute and convalescent COVID-19 originated in the United States, Italy and Spain. T cells, B-cell-depleted T cells, or PBMCs supplied cDNA or gDNA.

Germline values: CDR1 LGHDT, CDR2 YNNKEL (reference sequence). The CDR3 spans 15 residues. The ends lost 3 bases at V and 7 bases at J; junction bases unmatched: 4. Original methodology: Estimated nucleated cell counts came from reference gene primer amplification. Generated by immunoSEQ multiplex PCR, the TCRdb table keeps only in-frame clones and is missing some. Clone size and the V and J calls come from that table; the DNA yielded D and trimming. This table holds roughly 50,000 clones, around 88% found once. The sequence came from a woman aged 55-75 years with acute or convalescent COVID-19. The sequencing sample was made of peripheral blood. The chain has TRBV3-1 (or the pseudogene TRBV3-2) and TRBJ1-4, with 11 bases that match TRBD1. CDR3 in amino acids: CASSHVGTGGEKLFF. The CDR3 DNA sequence: TGTGCCAGCAGCCATGTCGGGACAGGGGGTGAAAAACTGTTTTTT.